The source of this T cell receptor (beta chain) is a study of blood T cells in healthy people across ages. Alongside a J-beta primer mix, a sample-barcoded 5' primer served in a second PCR lasting roughly 7 to 11 cycles. Each CDR3 protein gets one entry after TCRdb re-called the 5' RACE reads with MiXCR. Of 780,000 or so distinct CDR3 sequences listed, approximately 25% are singletons. Germline V gene sequence: CDR1 SEHNR, CDR2 FQNEAQ (reference sequence). V lost 3 bases and J lost 0, with 10 bases in between. The CDR3 totals 15 residues. The same sample was also used in a study of T cells of mothers and their children. As that study records: Similar effects of thymic selection on TCR recombination output were recorded in related and unrelated pairs.

The genes are TRBV7-9 and TRBJ2-3; D is undetermined. What was sequenced was blood. The sequence came from a boy aged 5-17 years in good health. CDR3 residues: CASSFQRRSTDTQYF. The CDR3 DNA reads as TGTGCCAGCAGCTTTCAAAGGAGAAGCACAGATACGCAGTATTTT.